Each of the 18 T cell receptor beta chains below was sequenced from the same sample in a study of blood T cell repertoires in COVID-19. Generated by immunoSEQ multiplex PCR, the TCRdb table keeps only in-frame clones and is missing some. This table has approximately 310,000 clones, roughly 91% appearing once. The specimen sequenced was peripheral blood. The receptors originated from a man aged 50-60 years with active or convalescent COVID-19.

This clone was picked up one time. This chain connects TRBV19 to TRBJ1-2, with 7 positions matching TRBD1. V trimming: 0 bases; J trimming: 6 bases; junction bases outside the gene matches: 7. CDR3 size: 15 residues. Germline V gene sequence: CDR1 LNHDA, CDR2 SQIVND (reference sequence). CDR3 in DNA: TGTGCCAGTAGTATAGAAAAGGGGGCGGAAGATGGCTACACCTTC. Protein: CASSIEKGAEDGYTF. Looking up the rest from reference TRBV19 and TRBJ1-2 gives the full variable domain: DGGITQSPKYLFRKEGQNVTLSCEQNLNHDAMYWYRQDPGQGLRLIYYSQIVNDFQKGDIAEGYSVSREKKESFPLTVTSAQKNPTAFYLCASSIEKGAEDGYTFGSGTRLTVV.

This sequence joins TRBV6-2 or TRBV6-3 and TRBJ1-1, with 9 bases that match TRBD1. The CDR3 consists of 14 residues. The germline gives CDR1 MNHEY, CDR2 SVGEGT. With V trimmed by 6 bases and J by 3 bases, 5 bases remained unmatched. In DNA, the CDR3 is TGTGCCAGCAGCTCCGGGACAGGGTACACTGAAGCTTTCTTT. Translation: CASSSGTGYTEAFF.

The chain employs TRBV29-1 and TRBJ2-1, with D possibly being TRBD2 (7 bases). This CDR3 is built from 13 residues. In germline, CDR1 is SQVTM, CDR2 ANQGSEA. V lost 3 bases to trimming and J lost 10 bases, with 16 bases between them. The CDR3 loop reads CSVEISRGGEQFF. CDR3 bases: TGCAGCGTTGAGATCTCTAGGGGGGGAGAGCAGTTCTTC.

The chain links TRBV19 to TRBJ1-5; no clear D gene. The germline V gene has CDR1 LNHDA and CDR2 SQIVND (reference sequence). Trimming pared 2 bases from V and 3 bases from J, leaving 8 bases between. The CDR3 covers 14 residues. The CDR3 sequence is CASSIMGVNQPQHF. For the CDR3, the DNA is TGTGCCAGTAGTATAATGGGAGTCAATCAGCCCCAGCATTTT.

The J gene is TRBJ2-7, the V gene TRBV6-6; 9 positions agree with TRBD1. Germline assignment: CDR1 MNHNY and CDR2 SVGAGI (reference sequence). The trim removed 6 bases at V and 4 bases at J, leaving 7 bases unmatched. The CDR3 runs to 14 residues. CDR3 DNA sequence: TGTGCCAGCAGGATCCCGGGACAGGGATACGAGCAGTACTTC. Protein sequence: CASRIPGQGYEQYF.

The CDR3 here is CASSLGGRGLGFGEQFF. CDR3 DNA sequence: TGTGCCAGCAGCTTAGGGGGCCGGGGACTAGGATTCGGTGAGCAGTTCTTC. The chain combines TRBV7-2 with TRBJ2-1; 8 bases agree with TRBD2. Germline CDR1 and CDR2: SGHTA and FQGNSA. V gave up 1 base and J gave up 9 bases; unmatched junction bases: 14. The CDR3 has 17 amino acids.

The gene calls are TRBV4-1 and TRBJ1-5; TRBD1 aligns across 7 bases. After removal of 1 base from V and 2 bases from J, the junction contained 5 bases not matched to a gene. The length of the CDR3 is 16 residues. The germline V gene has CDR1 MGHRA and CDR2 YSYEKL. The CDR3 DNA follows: TGCGCCAGCAGCCAAGCGTATACAGGGGGCAATCAGCCCCAGCATTTT. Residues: CASSQAYTGGNQPQHF.

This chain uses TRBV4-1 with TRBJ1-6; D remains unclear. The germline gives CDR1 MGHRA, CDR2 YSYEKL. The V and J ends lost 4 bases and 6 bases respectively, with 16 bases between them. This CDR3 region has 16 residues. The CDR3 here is CASSRASDFPNSPLHF. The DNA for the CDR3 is TGCGCCAGCAGCCGAGCCAGTGACTTCCCTAATTCACCCCTCCACTTT.

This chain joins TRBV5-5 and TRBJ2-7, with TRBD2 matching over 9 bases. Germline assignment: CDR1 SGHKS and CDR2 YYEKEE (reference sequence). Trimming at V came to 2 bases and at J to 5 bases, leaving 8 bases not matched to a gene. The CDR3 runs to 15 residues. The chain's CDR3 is CASSLSPGLANEQYF. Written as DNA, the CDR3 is TGTGCCAGCAGCTTATCGCCCGGACTAGCGAACGAGCAGTACTTC.

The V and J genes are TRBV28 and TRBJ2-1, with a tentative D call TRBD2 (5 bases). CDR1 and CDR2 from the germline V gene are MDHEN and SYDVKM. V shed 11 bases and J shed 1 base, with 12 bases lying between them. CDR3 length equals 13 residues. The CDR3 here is CAGSGVSYNEQFF. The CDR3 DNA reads TGTGCCGGTTCCGGGGTGTCCTACAATGAGCAGTTCTTC.

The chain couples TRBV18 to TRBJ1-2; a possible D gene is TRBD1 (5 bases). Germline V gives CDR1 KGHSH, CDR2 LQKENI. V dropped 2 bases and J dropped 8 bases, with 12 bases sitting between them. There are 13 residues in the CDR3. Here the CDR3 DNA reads TGTGCCAGCTCACCATTTAGGGGCGAGGGCTACACCTTC. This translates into CASSPFRGEGYTF.

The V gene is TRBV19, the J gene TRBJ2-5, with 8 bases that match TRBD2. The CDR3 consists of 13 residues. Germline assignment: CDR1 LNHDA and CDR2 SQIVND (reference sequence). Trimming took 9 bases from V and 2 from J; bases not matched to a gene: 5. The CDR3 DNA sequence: TGTGCCAGCCGGTTAGCGGGGCAAGAGACCCAGTACTTC. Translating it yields CASRLAGQETQYF. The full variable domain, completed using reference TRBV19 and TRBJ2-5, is DGGITQSPKYLFRKEGQNVTLSCEQNLNHDAMYWYRQDPGQGLRLIYYSQIVNDFQKGDIAEGYSVSREKKESFPLTVTSAQKNPTAFYLCASRLAGQETQYFGPGTRLLVL.

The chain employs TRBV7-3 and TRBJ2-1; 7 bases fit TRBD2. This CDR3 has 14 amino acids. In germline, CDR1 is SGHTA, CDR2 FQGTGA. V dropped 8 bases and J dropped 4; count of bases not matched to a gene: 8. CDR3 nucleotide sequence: TGTGCCAGCGGGGGGGAACCCGGTTACAATGAGCAGTTCTTC. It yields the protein CASGGEPGYNEQFF.

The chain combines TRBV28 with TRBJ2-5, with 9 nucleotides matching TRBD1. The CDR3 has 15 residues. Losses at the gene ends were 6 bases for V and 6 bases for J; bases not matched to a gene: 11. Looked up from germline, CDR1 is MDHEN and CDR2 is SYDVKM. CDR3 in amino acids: CASRKRQGEWKTQYF. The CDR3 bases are TGTGCCAGCAGAAAACGACAGGGGGAATGGAAGACCCAGTACTTC. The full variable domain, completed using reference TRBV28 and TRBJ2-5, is DVKVTQSSRYLVKRTGEKVFLECVQDMDHENMFWYRQDPGLGLRLIYFSYDVKMKEKGDIPEGYSVSREKKERFSLILESASTNQTSMYLCASRKRQGEWKTQYFGPGTRLLVL.

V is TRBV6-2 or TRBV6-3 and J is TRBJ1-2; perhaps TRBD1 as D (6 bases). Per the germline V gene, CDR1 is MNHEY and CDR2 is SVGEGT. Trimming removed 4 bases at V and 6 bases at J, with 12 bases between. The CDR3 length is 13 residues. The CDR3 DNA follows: TGTGCCAGCAGTTCAGGGGAGCGACATGGCTACACCTTC. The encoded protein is CASSSGERHGYTF.

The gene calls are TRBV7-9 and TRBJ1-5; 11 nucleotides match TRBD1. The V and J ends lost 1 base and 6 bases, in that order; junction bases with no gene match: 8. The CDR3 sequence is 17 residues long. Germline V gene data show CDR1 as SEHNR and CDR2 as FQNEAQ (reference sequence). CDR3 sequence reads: CASSLVVGQGEVQPQHF. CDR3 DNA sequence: TGTGCCAGCAGCTTAGTTGTGGGACAGGGGGAGGTTCAGCCCCAGCATTTT.

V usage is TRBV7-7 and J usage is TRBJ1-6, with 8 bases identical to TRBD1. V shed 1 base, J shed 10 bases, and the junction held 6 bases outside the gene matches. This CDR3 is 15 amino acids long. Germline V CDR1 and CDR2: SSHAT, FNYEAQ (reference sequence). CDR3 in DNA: TGTGCCAGCAGCTTAGTGACAGGGGTTAGGTCACCCCTCCACTTT. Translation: CASSLVTGVRSPLHF.

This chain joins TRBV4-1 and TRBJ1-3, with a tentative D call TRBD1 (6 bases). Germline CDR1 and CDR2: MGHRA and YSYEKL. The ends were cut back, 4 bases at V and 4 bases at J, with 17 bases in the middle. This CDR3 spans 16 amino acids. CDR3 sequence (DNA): TGCGCCAGCAGCCCTACGACAACAGGGTCGGGAAACACCATATATTTT. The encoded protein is CASSPTTTGSGNTIYF.